This T cell receptor beta chain is from a study of T cells expressing NK-cell markers (dated by TCRdb to 2018 to 2021). Looking at the study overall: Three sorted T-cell subsets (CD3+CD56+NKG2C+, CD3+CD56+NKG2C- and CD3+CD56-NKG2C+) from about 8 donors had their TCR beta-chain repertoires profiled. Of the eight sequenced donors, seven were found to be HCMV-seropositive and one was found to be HCMV-seronegative. All eight donors whose samples were sequenced were randomly selected healthy volunteers, three of them men and five women. Libraries were sequenced as 2 x 150 bp reads on Illumina HiSeq 2000/2500, MiSeq or NextSeq. What the authors observed across the whole study: In several donors, the dominant CD3+CD56+NKG2C+ clonotypes were among the top 10 CD8+ clonotypes and accounted for about 1.0-7.5% of CD8+ T cells. Whether the expanded NKG2C-expressing T cell clones were specific for HCMV antigens remained unclear. Those dominant clonotypes were again the most abundant among CD3+CD56-NKG2C+ cells in a handful of donors, at roughly 25-65%.

Sequencing took place on an Illumina HiSeq 2000. The TCR beta cDNA libraries were made using 5'RACE template switching, a step that added both a universal primer site and unique molecular identifiers. Synthesis of cDNA was primed from the TCR beta constant segment and was followed by two consecutive PCR amplification steps. Under the source paper's analysis protocol: Reads were demultiplexed and grouped by UMI with MIGEC, and clonotypes were assembled and quantified with MiTCR. Only TCR cDNA sequences supported by at least two reads were kept to exclude erroneous sequences. The tcR package was used for downstream repertoire analysis, and clonotypes were matched across fractions by CDR3 nucleotide sequence plus V segment. VDJmatch was used to annotate antigen specificity against VDJdb, with one amino acid substitution allowed in CDR3. One entry per CDR3 protein sequence results from the TCRdb reprocessing of the reads, with DNA left out. The authors' filters were not applied to this entry. The table for this sample records a few hundred thousand distinct CDR3 sequences. Around 5% of the sample comes from the top ten.

HCMV-specific IgG was detected in serum with a commercial ELISA kit to determine HCMV serostatus. Ficoll density gradient centrifugation was used to isolate peripheral blood mononuclear cells from blood. As to this clonotype: Its antigen remains undetermined.

What was sequenced was blood T cells: a sorted CD56 or NKG2C T cell subset, CD4+ or CD8+ T cells, or bulk PBMC T cells (not recorded which). The sequence was collected from a man aged 18-75 years in good health.

CDR3 sequence: CASKRDRGSGANVLTF. The V and J genes are TRBV4-1 and TRBJ2-6; TCRdb outputs TRBD1, but without DNA this stays unchecked. From the cysteine up to the phenylalanine, the CDR3 has a length of 16 residues. The record lacks a DNA sequence. CDR1 and CDR2 are read off the germline V gene as MGHRA and YSYEKL.